This TCR beta chain was obtained from a study of control samples from healthy donors and cancer patients (dated by TCRdb to about 2020). Trimmed from V: 4 bases; trimmed from J: 7 bases; junction bases lacking a gene match: 5. Reading the germline V gene gives CDR1 SGHAT and CDR2 FQNNGV. The CDR3 runs 15 residues from the cysteine to the phenylalanine. The read is trimmed to its CDR3 DNA, 45 bases read in frame from base 1. The library was generated by the immunoSEQ multiplex PCR assay. As stored in TCRdb, this immuneACCESS dataset retains in-frame rearrangements with V and J assigned. A fraction of the clones does not appear; measured against another copy, unresolved V genes explain less than half of the discrepancy, and the remainder lacks a known reason. For this sample the table gives more than 95,000 clones, of which roughly 90% were detected only once. In total, the top ten clones hold 1.5% to 2% of the sample.

Concerning this clone: Its antigen is unknown. Qualities for individual bases were not recorded, and no much larger clone is one base off.

This clonotype originated in a man between 18 and 29 years old in good health. Sequenced sample: blood. Recombination joined TRBV11-2 with TRBJ2-2, with 11 bases aligning to TRBD2. For the CDR3, the sequence is CASSSIAGGHGELFF. The DNA reads TGTGCCAGCAGCTCCATAGCGGGAGGGCACGGGGAGCTGTTTTTT. With the rest looked up from the reference TRBV11-2 and TRBJ2-2 genes rather than sequenced, the full variable domain is EAGVAQSPRYKIIEKRQSVAFWCNPISGHATLYWYQQILGQGPKLLIQFQNNGVVDDSQLPKDRFSAERLKGVDSTLKIQPAKLEDSAVYLCASSSIAGGHGELFFGEGSRLTVL.